This passage covers 30 T cell receptor beta chains from one sample sequenced in a study of OX40 agonist ivuxolimab in advanced cancers. Repertoires were generated with immunoSEQ multiplex PCR, while TCRdb's copy carries only in-frame clones and drops some. The data show approximately 94,000 clones, 80% to 95% seen once. This specimen was CD4+ or CD8+ T cells sorted from blood, taken in a trial of the OX40 agonist ivuxolimab. These receptors all come from an adult with an advanced solid tumor such as melanoma, head and neck, liver or kidney cancer.

The V and J genes are TRBV4-1 and TRBJ2-1, with 7 bases lining up with TRBD2. Trimming removed 0 bases from V and 5 bases from J; junction bases left unmatched: 10. CDR3 size: 17 residues. The germline V gene has CDR1 MGHRA and CDR2 YSYEKL. The CDR3 nucleotides read TGCGCCAGCAGCCAAGAACCCCGCGGGAGTGGGAACAATGAGCAGTTCTTC. It translates to CASSQEPRGSGNNEQFF.

This clone has a single count. The V and J genes are TRBV18 and TRBJ2-1; 9 bases are shared with TRBD2. J lost 7 bases, V lost 3 bases, and 16 bases had no gene match. CDR3 length: 18 residues. Germline V gene lookup returns CDR1 KGHSH and CDR2 LQKENI. The CDR3 DNA follows: TGTGCCAGCTCACCCAAACCCCCGGGGACTAGCAGGGGAAATGAGCAGTTCTTC. This encodes CASSPKPPGTSRGNEQFF.

This sequence joins TRBV5-3 and TRBJ1-2; no clear D gene. TRBV5-3 is an ORF for which the function is uncertain. CDR3 length: 13 residues. The ends were cut back, 0 bases at V and 8 bases at J, with 11 bases in the middle. CDR3 protein: CARSLDGLRGYTF. In DNA form, the CDR3 reads TGTGCCAGAAGCTTGGACGGCCTCCGAGGCTACACCTTC.

This rearrangement joins TRBV6-5 to TRBJ2-7; a possible D gene is TRBD1 (6 bases). In germline, CDR1 is MNHEY, CDR2 SVGAGI. This CDR3 spans 13 amino acids. V lost 11 bases and J 1 base, leaving 15 bases between the germline ends. CDR3 in amino acids: CASQGQGSYEQYF. CDR3 nucleotide sequence: TGTGCCTCTCAAGGTCAGGGGTCCTACGAGCAGTACTTC.

About this clone: It is unclear where the CDR3 begins or ends on the DNA, so no DNA is shown, and the CDR3 is as TCRdb lists it. The V call is TRBV6-1, the J call TRBJ2-7; the table gives TRBD1 as D, unverified against the DNA. The CDR3 length equals 14 residues, ends included. Germline-derived CDR1 and CDR2 are MNHNS and SASEGT. The CDR3 region is CASSEAVFGAGSPF.

J is TRBJ1-2 and V is TRBV5-6, with 9 positions matching TRBD1. Germline V gene lookup returns CDR1 SGHDT and CDR2 YYEEEE. This CDR3 region has 14 residues. V dropped 4 bases and J dropped 4; count of bases not matched to a gene: 5. The CDR3 bases are TGTGCCAGCAGCCCACCGGACAGGGGCTATGGCTACACCTTC. This gives the protein CASSPPDRGYGYTF.

CDR3 loop: CAISVGIQGWEETQYF. CDR3 nucleotide sequence: TGTGCCATCAGTGTGGGAATACAGGGATGGGAAGAGACCCAGTACTTC. The chain employs TRBV10-3 and TRBJ2-5; possibly TRBD1 for D (6 bases). The CDR3 is made up of 16 amino acids. CDR1 and CDR2 (germline): ENHRY, SYGVKD. V was clipped by 4 bases and J by 3 bases, with 18 bases between them.

J is TRBJ2-7 and V is TRBV11-1; no definite D call. Trimming took off 5 bases at V and 3 bases at J, with 8 bases between the two ends. From germline, CDR1 is SGHAT and CDR2 FQDESV (reference sequence). The CDR3 spans 12 residues. The CDR3 spells CASSADGYEQYF. CDR3 coding DNA: TGTGCCAGCAGCGCGGACGGCTACGAGCAGTACTTC. Together with reference TRBV11-1 and TRBJ2-7, the CDR3 gives the full variable domain: EAEVAQSPRYKITEKSQAVAFWCDPISGHATLYWYRQILGQGPELLVQFQDESVVDDSQLPKDRFSAERLKGVDSTLKIQPAELGDSAMYLCASSADGYEQYFGPGTRLTVT.

The V gene is TRBV2, the J gene TRBJ2-1, with 7 bases identical to TRBD2. With 4 bases clipped from V and 0 bases from J, the junction kept 6 bases outside the gene matches. Germline assignment: CDR1 SNHLY and CDR2 FYNNEI. The length of the CDR3 is 16 residues. The CDR3 DNA reads as TGTGCCAGCAGTGGGGGACTACCCAGCTCCTACAATGAGCAGTTCTTC. Translating gives CASSGGLPSSYNEQFF.

The chain uses TRBV7-3 and TRBJ1-1; 7 nucleotides line up with TRBD1. V shed 4 bases and J 4 bases; nucleotides not matched to a gene: 9. Germline V CDR1 and CDR2: SGHTA, FQGTGA. The CDR3 runs to 15 residues. This chain's CDR3 is CASSSSGGEGTEAFF. The CDR3, as DNA: TGTGCCAGCAGCTCATCAGGGGGGGAAGGCACTGAAGCTTTCTTT.

The V and J genes are TRBV20-1 and TRBJ2-7; D is ambiguous. Germline assignment: CDR1 DFQATT and CDR2 SNEGSKA (reference sequence). The V and J ends lost 2 bases and 7 bases respectively, with 9 bases between them. This CDR3 spans 11 amino acids. This CDR3 is CSARSDEEQYF. Here the CDR3 DNA reads TGCAGTGCTAGAAGCGACGAGGAGCAGTACTTC.

The rearrangement uses TRBV25-1 and TRBJ1-6, with D maybe TRBD1 (5 bases). The CDR3 length is 14 residues. CDR1 MGHDK and CDR2 SYGVNS come from the germline V gene. V dropped 7 bases and J dropped 4 bases, with 11 bases sitting between them. CDR3 sequence: CASTQGLYNSPLHF. CDR3 in DNA: TGTGCCAGCACCCAGGGACTTTATAATTCACCCCTCCACTTT.

This chain connects TRBV9 to TRBJ1-5, with 7 bases identical to TRBD1. The CDR3 is 15 amino acids. With 5 bases clipped from V and 3 bases from J, the junction kept 8 bases outside the gene matches. Germline V CDR1 and CDR2: SGDLS, YYNGEE. CDR3 residues: CASRGRGGNNQPQHF. As DNA, the CDR3 is TGTGCCAGCAGGGGCAGGGGGGGAAACAATCAGCCCCAGCATTTT.

V is TRBV19 and J is TRBJ2-1; D gene ambiguous. The CDR3 is made up of 15 amino acids. The ends were cut back, 3 bases at V and 8 bases at J, with 17 bases in the middle. Germline V gene data show CDR1 as LNHDA and CDR2 as SQIVND (reference sequence). The CDR3 DNA is TGTGCCAGTAGTATCGCCCTCGGACGATTTGATGAGCAGTTCTTC. It translates to CASSIALGRFDEQFF.

With respect to this clone: Sequence at one end of the junction differs from germline and may be a read error. This chain joins TRBV2 and TRBJ2-3; D may be TRBD2 (6 bases). The CDR3 sequence is 15 residues long. CDR1 is SNHLY, CDR2 FYNNEI, per germline. DNA for the CDR3: TGTGCCAGCAGCGAAGCCGCGGGGCTCACAGATACGCAGTATTTT. Its protein product is CASSEAAGLTDTQYF.

V and J are TRBV4-1 and TRBJ2-1; D possibly corresponds to TRBD2 (6 bases). The CDR3 contains 17 residues. The V end lost 0 bases, the J end lost 8 bases, and 20 bases lay between the germline ends. From germline, CDR1 is MGHRA and CDR2 YSYEKL. CDR3 sequence reads: CASSQDPTGALEDEQFF. The CDR3 region has the DNA TGCGCCAGCAGCCAAGATCCGACGGGAGCCCTAGAAGATGAGCAGTTCTTC.

The CDR3 coding sequence is TGTGCCAGCAGCCGAGGGGATCCCACAGATACGCAGTATTTT. Its protein product is CASSRGDPTDTQYF. J is TRBJ2-3 and V is TRBV7-3; D tentatively fits TRBD1 or TRBD2 (5 bases each). CDR1 and CDR2 from the germline V gene are SGHTA and FQGTGA. Trimming removed 5 bases at V and 2 bases at J, with 11 bases between. The CDR3 is made up of 14 amino acids.

Comments on this clone: The sample has other DNA sequences that encode this CDR3 too. This rearrangement joins TRBV18 to TRBJ2-5, with D unresolved. Trimming took off 2 bases at V and 2 bases at J, with 6 bases between the two ends. Germline-derived CDR1 and CDR2 are KGHSH and LQKENI. The CDR3 is 13 residues long. CDR3 sequence: CASSPGRQETQYF. Written as DNA, the CDR3 is TGTGCCAGCTCACCAGGCAGACAAGAGACCCAGTACTTC.

CDR3 bases: TGCGCCAGCAGCCAAGATATCGGCACAGATACGCAGTATTTT. Translated, it gives CASSQDIGTDTQYF. The chain uses TRBV4-3 and TRBJ2-3, with unresolved D. V shed 0 bases and J shed 1 base, with 5 bases lying between them. Looked up from germline, CDR1 is LGHNA and CDR2 is YSLEER. The CDR3 has 14 amino acids.

V and J are TRBV5-4 and TRBJ2-1; D is unclear. The CDR3 has 14 residues. Germline lookup yields CDR1 SGHNT and CDR2 YYREEE (reference sequence). Deletions cut 3 bases from V and 2 bases from J, with 9 bases between. The CDR3 sequence: CASSSHSTYNEQFF. As DNA, the CDR3 is TGTGCCAGCAGCTCCCACTCGACCTACAATGAGCAGTTCTTC.

The V gene is TRBV7-9, the J gene TRBJ2-7; 7 nucleotides match TRBD1. Germline CDR1 reads SEHNR; CDR2 reads FQNEAQ (reference sequence). After removal of 1 base from V and 6 bases from J, the junction contained 0 bases not matched to a gene. The CDR3 spans 12 residues. The CDR3: CASSLDRGEQYF. CDR3 nucleotides: TGTGCCAGCAGCTTAGACAGGGGCGAGCAGTACTTC.

CDR3 region: CASSVTATNEKLFF. CDR3 sequence (DNA): TGTGCCAGCAGTGTTACTGCAACTAATGAAAAACTGTTTTTT. The J gene is TRBJ1-4, the V gene TRBV6-5; D not certain. This CDR3 has 14 amino acids. Germline values: CDR1 MNHEY, CDR2 SVGAGI. Between the trimmed V and J ends, which lost 5 bases and 0 bases, there was a span of 7 bases.

This chain joins TRBV19 and TRBJ1-2; D unresolved. Germline values: CDR1 LNHDA, CDR2 SQIVND (reference sequence). V was clipped by 5 bases and J by 7 bases, with 14 bases between them. This CDR3 spans 13 amino acids. The CDR3 loop reads CASSHIVVIGYTF. The CDR3, as DNA: TGTGCCAGTAGTCACATCGTGGTAATTGGCTACACCTTC. The variable domain in full, with the rest retrieved from reference TRBV19 and TRBJ1-2, is DGGITQSPKYLFRKEGQNVTLSCEQNLNHDAMYWYRQDPGQGLRLIYYSQIVNDFQKGDIAEGYSVSREKKESFPLTVTSAQKNPTAFYLCASSHIVVIGYTFGSGTRLTVV.

This clone was seen only once. This rearrangement joins TRBV27 to TRBJ2-7, with 8 bases identical to TRBD1. CDR3 size: 14 residues. Germline V gives CDR1 MNHEY, CDR2 SMNVEV (reference sequence). V trimming: 6 bases; J trimming: 0 bases; junction bases outside the gene matches: 4. This CDR3 is CASSRTGTSYEQYF. CDR3 bases: TGTGCCAGCAGCCGGACAGGGACCTCCTACGAGCAGTACTTC.

The chain couples TRBV4-3 to TRBJ2-3; no clear D gene. V was cut by 0 bases and J by 2 bases, with 6 bases left in between. CDR1 and CDR2 (germline): LGHNA, YSLEER. CDR3 size: 14 residues. The CDR3 spells CASSQDTPTDTQYF. DNA for the CDR3: TGCGCCAGCAGCCAAGATACCCCCACAGATACGCAGTATTTT.

CDR3 coding DNA: TGTGCCAGCAGGCAGGGACAGGGACTATACGAGCAGTACTTC. Its translation is CASRQGQGLYEQYF. This chain uses TRBV28 with TRBJ2-7, with 9 bases lining up with TRBD1. V was pared by 6 bases and J by 4 bases, with 7 bases of the junction left unmatched. The V gene's germline CDR1 is MDHEN and CDR2 SYDVKM. The CDR3 has 14 amino acids.

V gene TRBV19 combines with J gene TRBJ2-3, with D uncertain. CDR1 LNHDA and CDR2 SQIVND come from the germline V gene (reference sequence). V was shortened by 5 bases and J by 4 bases, with 7 bases between the two germline ends. The CDR3 has 12 residues. The CDR3: CASSPRADTQYF. The DNA of the CDR3 is TGTGCCAGTAGTCCTCGGGCAGATACGCAGTATTTT.

The DNA of the CDR3 is TGTGCCAGCAGTGAAAAGTCTAGCGGGAGAGGGGAGCTGTTTTTT. Amino acids: CASSEKSSGRGELFF. The V and J genes are TRBV6-4 and TRBJ2-2, with 10 nucleotides matching TRBD2. The CDR3 covers 15 residues. The trim removed 3 bases at V and 8 bases at J, leaving 6 bases unmatched. Germline V gene lookup returns CDR1 MRHNA and CDR2 SNTAGT.

V and J are TRBV6-6 and TRBJ2-1; 14 nucleotides align to TRBD2. CDR3 length: 15 amino acids. Germline CDR1 reads MNHNY; CDR2 reads SVGAGI (reference sequence). The ends lost 6 bases at V and 7 bases at J; junction bases unmatched: 5. In nucleotides, the CDR3 is TGTGCCAGCAGCCCTGGGACTAGCGGGAGAAATGAGCAGTTCTTC. Protein product: CASSPGTSGRNEQFF.

The chain recombines TRBV19 with TRBJ1-3, with a tentative D call TRBD1 (6 bases). The CDR3 has 16 amino acids. Germline lookup yields CDR1 LNHDA and CDR2 SQIVND (reference sequence). Trimming took off 5 bases at V and 0 bases at J, with 14 bases between the two ends. CDR3 in amino acids: CASSLDRLASGNTIYF. The CDR3 DNA sequence: TGTGCCAGTAGTCTGGACAGACTCGCCTCTGGAAACACCATATATTTT.